The clone carrying this T cell receptor (beta chain) occurred many times. The table came from immunoSEQ multiplex PCR; TCRdb's copy has only in-frame clones and leaves some out. The sample holds roughly 86,000 clones, roughly 86% seen once. The CDR3 runs 20 residues. V shed 1 base and J 3 bases; nucleotides not matched to a gene: 16. Per germline, CDR1 ENHRY and CDR2 SYGVKD. These data are taken from a study of blood T cell repertoires in COVID-19. This chain connects TRBV10-3 to TRBJ2-2, with 8 bases lining up with TRBD1. This receptor was taken from a human donor in a cohort sampled during active COVID-19. Sample: peripheral blood. CDR3 in amino acids: CAISEYRDRYKHLDTGELFF. In nucleotides, the CDR3 is TGTGCCATCAGTGAGTACCGGGACAGGTATAAACATCTCGACACCGGGGAGCTGTTTTTT.